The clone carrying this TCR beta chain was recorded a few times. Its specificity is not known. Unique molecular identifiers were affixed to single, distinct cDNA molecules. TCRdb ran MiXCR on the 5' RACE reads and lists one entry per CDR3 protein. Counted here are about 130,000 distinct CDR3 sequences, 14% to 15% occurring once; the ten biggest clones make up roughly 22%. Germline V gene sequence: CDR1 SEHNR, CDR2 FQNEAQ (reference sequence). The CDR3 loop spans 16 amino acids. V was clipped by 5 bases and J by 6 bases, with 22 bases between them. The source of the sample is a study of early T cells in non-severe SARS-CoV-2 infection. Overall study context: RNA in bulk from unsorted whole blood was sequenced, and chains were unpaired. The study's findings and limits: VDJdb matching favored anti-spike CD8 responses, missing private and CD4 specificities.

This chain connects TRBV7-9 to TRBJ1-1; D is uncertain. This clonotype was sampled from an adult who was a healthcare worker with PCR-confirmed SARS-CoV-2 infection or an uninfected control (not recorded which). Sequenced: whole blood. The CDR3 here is CASSPPGVGLRAEAFF. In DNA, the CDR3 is TGTGCCAGCAGCCCGCCCGGGGTCGGATTGAGGGCTGAAGCTTTCTTT.